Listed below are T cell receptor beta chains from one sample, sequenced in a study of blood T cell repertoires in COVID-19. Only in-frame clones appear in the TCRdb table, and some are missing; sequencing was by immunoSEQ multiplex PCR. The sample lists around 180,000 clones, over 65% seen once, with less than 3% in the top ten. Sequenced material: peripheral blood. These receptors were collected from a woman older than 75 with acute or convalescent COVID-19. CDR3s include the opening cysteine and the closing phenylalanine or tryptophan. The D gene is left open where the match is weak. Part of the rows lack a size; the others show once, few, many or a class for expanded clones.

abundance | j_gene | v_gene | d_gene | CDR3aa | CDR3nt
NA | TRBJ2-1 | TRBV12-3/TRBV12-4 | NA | CASSIVRYEQFF | TGTGCCAGCAGTATTGTGCGGTATGAGCAGTTCTTC
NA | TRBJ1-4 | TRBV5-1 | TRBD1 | CASSRGQGNEKLFF | TGCGCCAGCAGCAGGGGACAGGGTAATGAAAAACTGTTTTTT
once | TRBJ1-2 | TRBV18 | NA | CASSPPENYGYTF | TGTGCCAGCTCACCACCGGAGAACTATGGCTACACCTTC
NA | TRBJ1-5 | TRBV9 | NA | CASSGQANQPQHF | TGTGCCAGCAGCGGACAGGCCAATCAGCCCCAGCATTTT
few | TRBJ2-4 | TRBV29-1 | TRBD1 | CSVQTGGSAKNIQYF | TGCAGCGTCCAAACAGGGGGATCAGCCAAAAACATTCAGTACTTC
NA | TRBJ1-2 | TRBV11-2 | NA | CASSLDSYGYTF | TGTGCCAGCAGCTTAGACAGTTATGGCTACACCTTC
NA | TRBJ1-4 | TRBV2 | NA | CASREAATNEKLFF | TGTGCCAGCCGGGAGGCAGCAACTAATGAAAAACTGTTTTTT
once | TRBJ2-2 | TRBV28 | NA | CASLTTTRNTGELFF | TGTGCCAGCTTGACTACCACAAGAAACACCGGGGAGCTGTTTTTT
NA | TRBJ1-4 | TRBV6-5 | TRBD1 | CASRQGGTNEKLFF | TGTGCCAGCAGACAGGGGGGAACTAATGAAAAACTGTTTTTT
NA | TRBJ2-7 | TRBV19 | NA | CASKISGANEQYF | TGTGCCAGTAAAATCTCGGGAGCAAACGAGCAGTACTTC
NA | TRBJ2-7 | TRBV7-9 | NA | CASSLVPPTYEQYF | TGTGCCAGCAGCTTAGTCCCCCCAACCTACGAGCAGTACTTC
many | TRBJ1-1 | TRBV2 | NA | CASSENDRNTEAFF | TGTGCCAGCAGTGAAAATGACAGAAACACTGAAGCTTTCTTT
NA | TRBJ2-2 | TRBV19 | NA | CASLFTVTGANTGELFF | TGTGCCAGCCTCTTTACCGTGACAGGCGCGAACACCGGGGAGCTGTTTTTT
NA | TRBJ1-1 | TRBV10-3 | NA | CAISESGGYTEAFF | TGTGCCATCAGTGAGTCGGGGGGATATACTGAAGCTTTCTTT
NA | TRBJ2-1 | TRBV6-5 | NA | CASTAMGRSYNEQFF | TGTGCCAGCACCGCTATGGGGCGGAGCTACAATGAGCAGTTCTTC
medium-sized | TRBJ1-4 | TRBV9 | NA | CASSREPNEKLFF | TGTGCCAGCAGCAGGGAGCCTAATGAAAAACTGTTTTTT
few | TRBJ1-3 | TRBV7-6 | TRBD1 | CASSLGQGVNTIYF | TGTGCCAGCAGCTTAGGACAGGGGGTCAACACCATATATTTT
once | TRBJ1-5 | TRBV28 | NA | CASSLSAYSNQPQHF | TGTGCCAGCAGTTTGTCCGCGTATAGCAATCAGCCCCAGCATTTT
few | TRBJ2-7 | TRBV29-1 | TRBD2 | CSVLGLAGTYEQYF | TGCAGCGTATTGGGACTAGCGGGAACCTACGAGCAGTACTTC
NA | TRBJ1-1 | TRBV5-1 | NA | CASSLSSVNTEAFF | TGCGCCAGCAGCTTGTCGTCAGTGAACACTGAAGCTTTCTTT
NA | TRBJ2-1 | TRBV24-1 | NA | CATSAVGIAENSYNEQFF | TGTGCCACCAGTGCCGTGGGTATAGCGGAGAACTCCTACAATGAGCAGTTCTTC
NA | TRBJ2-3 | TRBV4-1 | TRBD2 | CATSGTRLRDTQYF | TGCGCCACCTCGGGGACTAGACTAAGAGATACGCAGTATTTT
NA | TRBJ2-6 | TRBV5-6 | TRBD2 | CASSHPLAGVSTGANVLTF | TGTGCCAGCAGCCATCCTCTAGCGGGAGTGAGCACCGGGGCCAACGTCCTGACTTTC
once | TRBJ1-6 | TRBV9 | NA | CASSVAVDSNLHF | TGTGCCAGCAGCGTAGCGGTAGATTCGAACCTCCACTTT